This T cell receptor beta chain was captured in a study of T cell repertoires in cytomegalovirus infection. From the reads, TCRdb called clonotypes with MiXCR, one entry per CDR3 protein. The data hold about 180,000 distinct CDR3 sequences, with around an eighth observed a single time. V dropped 5 bases and J dropped 3; count of bases not matched to a gene: 9. Germline V CDR1 and CDR2: DFQATT, SNEGSKA (reference sequence). The length of the CDR3 is 15 residues. Sequences were obtained from PBMCs. The V call is TRBV20-1, the J call TRBJ2-3; TRBD2 aligns across 9 bases. This TCR was sampled from a human donor in good health (CMV status not recorded). Some clones in this sample may be carry-over from other donors' samples. CDR3 residues: CSALAIAGETDTQYF. The CDR3 DNA is TGCAGTGCTCTCGCGATAGCGGGGGAAACAGATACGCAGTATTTT.